A selection of T cell receptor beta chains follows, all from one sample in a study of T cell responses to AZD1222 COVID-19 vaccine. The protocol was immunoSEQ multiplex PCR, while the TCRdb copy is restricted to in-frame clones and leaves out a portion. Found here are approximately 100,000 clones, about 86% of them singletons; the top ten hold around 12%. The sample was peripheral blood, taken on day 0 of AZD1222 vaccination. The receptors were sampled from an adult in good health. Each CDR3 is given with its conserved first and last residue. The order of the fields is D gene, V gene, clone size, J gene, CDR3 protein, CDR3 DNA. The D gene is left open where the match is weak. Rows may omit the clone size; those that give it use once, few, many or a size class.

d_gene: -; v_gene: TRBV12-3/TRBV12-4; abundance: few; j_gene: TRBJ1-5; CDR3aa: CASRAMGNQPQHF; CDR3nt: TGTGCCAGCAGGGCAATGGGCAATCAGCCCCAGCATTTT
d_gene: -; v_gene: TRBV3-1/TRBV3-2; abundance: -; j_gene: TRBJ2-7; CDR3aa: CASSQDNQGSDF; CDR3nt: TGTGCCAGCAGCCAAGATAACCAGGGGTCCGACTTC
d_gene: -; v_gene: TRBV7-2; abundance: -; j_gene: TRBJ2-1; CDR3aa: CASSGRTSYNEGQFF; CDR3nt: TGTGCCAGCAGCGGTAGAACTTCCTACAATGAGGGGCAGTTCTTC
d_gene: -; v_gene: TRBV3-1/TRBV3-2; abundance: -; j_gene: TRBJ2-5; CDR3aa: CASSPRGAETQYF; CDR3nt: TGTGCCAGCAGCCCCCGGGGGGCAGAGACCCAGTACTTC
d_gene: -; v_gene: TRBV5-6; abundance: -; j_gene: TRBJ2-7; CDR3aa: CASSFQGPPYEQYF; CDR3nt: TGTGCCAGCAGCTTCCAGGGGCCTCCCTACGAGCAGTACTTC
d_gene: -; v_gene: TRBV19; abundance: once; j_gene: TRBJ1-2; CDR3aa: CASSPTGLGGYTF; CDR3nt: TGTGCCAGTAGTCCTACCGGGTTAGGTGGCTACACCTTC
d_gene: -; v_gene: TRBV6-5; abundance: -; j_gene: TRBJ2-1; CDR3aa: CASSSPRTGHNEQFF; CDR3nt: TGTGCCAGCAGTTCTCCCAGGACTGGGCACAATGAGCAGTTCTTC
d_gene: TRBD2; v_gene: TRBV29-1; abundance: -; j_gene: TRBJ2-1; CDR3aa: CSAERDYTEQFF; CDR3nt: TGCAGCGCCGAACGGGACTACACCGAGCAGTTCTTC
d_gene: -; v_gene: TRBV4-1; abundance: -; j_gene: TRBJ2-2; CDR3aa: CASSQVSSGELFF; CDR3nt: TGCGCCAGCAGCCAAGTGTCGTCCGGGGAGCTGTTTTTT
d_gene: TRBD2; v_gene: TRBV24-1; abundance: -; j_gene: TRBJ2-1; CDR3aa: CATSGLALREQFF; CDR3nt: TGTGCCACCTCTGGACTAGCCTTACGTGAGCAGTTCTTC
d_gene: -; v_gene: TRBV11-3; abundance: -; j_gene: TRBJ2-1; CDR3aa: CASSLGLTYNEQFF; CDR3nt: TGTGCCAGCAGCTTGGGACTGACCTACAATGAGCAGTTCTTC
d_gene: -; v_gene: TRBV6-1; abundance: -; j_gene: TRBJ1-5; CDR3aa: CASSEGGNDQPQHF; CDR3nt: TGTGCCAGCAGTGAGGGGGGGAACGATCAGCCCCAGCATTTT
d_gene: -; v_gene: TRBV27; abundance: -; j_gene: TRBJ2-1; CDR3aa: CASTLLGGRNEQFF; CDR3nt: TGTGCCAGCACCTTACTTGGGGGAAGGAATGAGCAGTTCTTC
d_gene: TRBD1; v_gene: TRBV10-3; abundance: -; j_gene: TRBJ1-1; CDR3aa: CAIQTRQGKNTEAFF; CDR3nt: TGTGCCATCCAAACCCGACAGGGAAAAAACACTGAAGCTTTCTTT
d_gene: -; v_gene: TRBV7-9; abundance: once; j_gene: TRBJ1-4; CDR3aa: CASSFFGGQEKLFF; CDR3nt: TGTGCCAGCAGCTTTTTTGGGGGTCAGGAAAAACTGTTTTTT
d_gene: -; v_gene: TRBV4-1; abundance: many; j_gene: TRBJ2-1; CDR3aa: CASSQVHGSLGNEQFF; CDR3nt: TGCGCCAGCAGCCAAGTTCACGGGAGTCTAGGCAATGAGCAGTTCTTC
d_gene: TRBD2; v_gene: TRBV2; abundance: -; j_gene: TRBJ2-5; CDR3aa: CASRAGTSGRAGRQYF; CDR3nt: TGTGCCAGCAGGGCCGGGACTAGCGGGAGGGCCGGCCGCCAGTACTTC
d_gene: -; v_gene: TRBV1; abundance: -; j_gene: TRBJ2-7; CDR3aa: CTSSQDLAGGYYEQYF; CDR3nt: TGCACCAGCAGCCAAGATCTGGCGGGAGGCTATTACGAGCAGTACTTC
d_gene: -; v_gene: TRBV7-9; abundance: -; j_gene: TRBJ1-3; CDR3aa: CASSIGTLWNTIYF; CDR3nt: TGTGCCAGCAGCATTGGGACACTGTGGAACACCATATATTTT
d_gene: -; v_gene: TRBV4-1; abundance: -; j_gene: TRBJ1-5; CDR3aa: CASSQGFGDGQPQHF; CDR3nt: TGCGCCAGCAGCCAAGGTTTCGGGGACGGGCAGCCCCAGCATTTT
d_gene: TRBD1; v_gene: TRBV5-1; abundance: few; j_gene: TRBJ1-1; CDR3aa: CASSLTGGTEAFF; CDR3nt: TGCGCCAGCAGCTTAACAGGGGGCACTGAAGCTTTCTTT
d_gene: -; v_gene: TRBV6-1; abundance: -; j_gene: TRBJ2-2; CDR3aa: CASSLAGAGAGELFF; CDR3nt: TGTGCCAGCAGCCTGGCGGGGGCTGGAGCCGGGGAGCTGTTTTTT
d_gene: -; v_gene: TRBV7-3; abundance: once; j_gene: TRBJ2-3; CDR3aa: CASSSGPNTDTQYF; CDR3nt: TGTGCCAGCAGCTCAGGACCTAACACAGATACGCAGTATTTT
d_gene: TRBD2; v_gene: TRBV9; abundance: -; j_gene: TRBJ2-2; CDR3aa: CASSVELAGVTGELFF; CDR3nt: TGTGCCAGCAGCGTAGAACTAGCGGGAGTTACCGGGGAGCTGTTTTTT
d_gene: TRBD1; v_gene: TRBV3-1/TRBV3-2; abundance: -; j_gene: TRBJ1-3; CDR3aa: CASSETGVPGNTIYF; CDR3nt: TGTGCCAGCAGCGAAACAGGGGTCCCGGGAAACACCATATATTTT
d_gene: -; v_gene: TRBV28; abundance: few; j_gene: TRBJ1-3; CDR3aa: CASWGEGNFSGNTIYF; CDR3nt: TGTGCCAGTTGGGGGGAGGGCAACTTCTCTGGAAACACCATATATTTT
d_gene: -; v_gene: TRBV7-2; abundance: -; j_gene: TRBJ2-6; CDR3aa: CASNSGGAGANVLTF; CDR3nt: TGTGCCAGCAACTCTGGAGGGGCTGGGGCCAACGTCCTGACTTTC